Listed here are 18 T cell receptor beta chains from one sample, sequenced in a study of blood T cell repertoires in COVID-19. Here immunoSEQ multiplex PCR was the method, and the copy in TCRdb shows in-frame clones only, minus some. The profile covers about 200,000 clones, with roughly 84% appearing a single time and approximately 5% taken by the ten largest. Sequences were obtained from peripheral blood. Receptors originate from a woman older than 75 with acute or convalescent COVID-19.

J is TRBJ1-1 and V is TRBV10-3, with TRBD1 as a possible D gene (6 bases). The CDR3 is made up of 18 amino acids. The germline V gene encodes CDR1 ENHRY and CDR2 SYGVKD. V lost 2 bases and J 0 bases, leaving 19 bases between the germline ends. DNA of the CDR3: TGTGCCATCAGTGAGCCGAACAGCTACAGGGACATGAACACTGAAGCTTTCTTT. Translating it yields CAISEPNSYRDMNTEAFF.

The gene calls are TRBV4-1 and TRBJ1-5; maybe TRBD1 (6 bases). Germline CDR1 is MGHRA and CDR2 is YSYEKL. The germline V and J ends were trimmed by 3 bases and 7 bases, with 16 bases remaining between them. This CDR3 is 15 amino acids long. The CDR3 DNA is TGCGCCAGCAGCCAGGGGGCGGCCGCCGACCAGCCCCAGCATTTT. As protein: CASSQGAAADQPQHF.

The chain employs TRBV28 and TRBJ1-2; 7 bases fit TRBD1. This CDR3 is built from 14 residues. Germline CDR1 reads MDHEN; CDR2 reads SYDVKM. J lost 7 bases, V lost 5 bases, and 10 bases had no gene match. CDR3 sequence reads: CASSLLQGRGGYTF. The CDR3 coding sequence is TGTGCCAGCAGTCTACTACAGGGGCGAGGTGGCTACACCTTC.

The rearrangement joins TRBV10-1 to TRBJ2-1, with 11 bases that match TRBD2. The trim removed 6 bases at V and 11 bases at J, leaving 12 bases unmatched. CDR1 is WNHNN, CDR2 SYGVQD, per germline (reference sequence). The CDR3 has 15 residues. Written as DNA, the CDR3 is TGCGCCAGCAGAGCCGGGACTAGCGGTCAGGGGAAGCAGTTCTTC. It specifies CASRAGTSGQGKQFF.

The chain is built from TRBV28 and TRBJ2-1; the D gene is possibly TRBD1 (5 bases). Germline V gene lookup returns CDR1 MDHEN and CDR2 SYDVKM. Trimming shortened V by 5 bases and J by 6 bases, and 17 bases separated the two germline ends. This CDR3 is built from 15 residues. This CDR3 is CASSAQGLAVNEQFF. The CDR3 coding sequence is TGTGCCAGCAGTGCCCAGGGTTTGGCGGTCAATGAGCAGTTCTTC.

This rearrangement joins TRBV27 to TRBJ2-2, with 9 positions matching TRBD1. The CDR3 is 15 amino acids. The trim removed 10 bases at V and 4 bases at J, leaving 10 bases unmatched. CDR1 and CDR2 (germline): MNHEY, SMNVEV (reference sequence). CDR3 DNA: TGTGCCACCAAAACCGGGACAGGGCCCACCGGGGAGCTGTTTTTT. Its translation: CATKTGTGPTGELFF.

CDR3 sequence (DNA): TGTGCCAGCAGTTTTTCCCCAGGGGCCACAGATACGCAGTATTTT. It encodes CASSFSPGATDTQYF. The rearrangement joins TRBV28 to TRBJ2-3; D perhaps matches TRBD1 (6 bases). This CDR3 has 15 amino acids. Germline V gene data show CDR1 as MDHEN and CDR2 as SYDVKM. Between the trimmed V and J ends, which lost 3 bases and 2 bases, there was a span of 12 bases. Supplemented by reference TRBV28 and TRBJ2-3, the full variable domain reads DVKVTQSSRYLVKRTGEKVFLECVQDMDHENMFWYRQDPGLGLRLIYFSYDVKMKEKGDIPEGYSVSREKKERFSLILESASTNQTSMYLCASSFSPGATDTQYFGPGTRLTVL.

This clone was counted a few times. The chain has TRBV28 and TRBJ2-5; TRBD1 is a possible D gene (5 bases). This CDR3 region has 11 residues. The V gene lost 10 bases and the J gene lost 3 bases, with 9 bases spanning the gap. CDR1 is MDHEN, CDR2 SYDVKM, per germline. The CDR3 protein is CATFREETQYF. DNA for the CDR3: TGTGCCACCTTCAGGGAAGAGACCCAGTACTTC.

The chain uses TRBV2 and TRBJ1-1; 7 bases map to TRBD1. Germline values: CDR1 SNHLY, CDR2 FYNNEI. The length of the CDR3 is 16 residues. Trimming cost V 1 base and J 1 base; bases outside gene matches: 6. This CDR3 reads CASSEGLTGRNTEAFF. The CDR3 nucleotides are TGTGCCAGCAGTGAAGGGTTGACAGGGCGGAACACTGAAGCTTTCTTT.

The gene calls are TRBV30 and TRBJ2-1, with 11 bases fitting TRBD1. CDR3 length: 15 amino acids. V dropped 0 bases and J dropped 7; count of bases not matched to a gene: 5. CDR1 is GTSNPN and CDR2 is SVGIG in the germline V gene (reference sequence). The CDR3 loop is CAWSVGQGAGNEQFF. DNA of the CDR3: TGTGCCTGGAGTGTTGGACAGGGGGCTGGGAATGAGCAGTTCTTC.

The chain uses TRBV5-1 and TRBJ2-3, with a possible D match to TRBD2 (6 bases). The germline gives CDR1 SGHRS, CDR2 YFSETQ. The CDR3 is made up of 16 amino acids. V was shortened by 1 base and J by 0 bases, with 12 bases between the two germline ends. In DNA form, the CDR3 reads TGCGCCAGCAGCTTGATCGGCGGGACTAGCACAGATACGCAGTATTTT. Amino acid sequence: CASSLIGGTSTDTQYF.

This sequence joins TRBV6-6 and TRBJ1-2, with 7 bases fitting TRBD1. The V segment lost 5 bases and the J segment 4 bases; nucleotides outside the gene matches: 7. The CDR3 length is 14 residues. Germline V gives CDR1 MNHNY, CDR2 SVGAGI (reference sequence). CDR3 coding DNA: TGTGCCAGCAGTGTCACAGGGGTGGGCTATGGCTACACCTTC. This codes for CASSVTGVGYGYTF.

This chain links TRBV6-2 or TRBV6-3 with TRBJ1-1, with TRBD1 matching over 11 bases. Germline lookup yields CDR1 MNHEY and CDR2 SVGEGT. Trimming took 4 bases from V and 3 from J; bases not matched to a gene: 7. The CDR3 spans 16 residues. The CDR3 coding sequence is TGTGCCAGCAGTTTTCGGACAGGGGGCCTGGACACTGAAGCTTTCTTT. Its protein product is CASSFRTGGLDTEAFF.

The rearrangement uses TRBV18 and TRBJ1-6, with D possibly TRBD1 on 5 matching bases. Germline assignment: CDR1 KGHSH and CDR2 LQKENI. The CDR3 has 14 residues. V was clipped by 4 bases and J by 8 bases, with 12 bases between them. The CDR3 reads CASSQSSGDSPLHF. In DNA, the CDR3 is TGTGCCAGCTCACAATCCTCGGGGGATTCACCCCTCCACTTT.

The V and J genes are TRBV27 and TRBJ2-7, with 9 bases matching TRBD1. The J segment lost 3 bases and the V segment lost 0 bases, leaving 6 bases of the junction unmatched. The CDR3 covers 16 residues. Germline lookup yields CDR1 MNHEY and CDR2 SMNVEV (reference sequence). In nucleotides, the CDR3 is TGTGCCAGCAGTTTATCTTGGGACAGGGCTGTCTACGAGCAGTACTTC. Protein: CASSLSWDRAVYEQYF.

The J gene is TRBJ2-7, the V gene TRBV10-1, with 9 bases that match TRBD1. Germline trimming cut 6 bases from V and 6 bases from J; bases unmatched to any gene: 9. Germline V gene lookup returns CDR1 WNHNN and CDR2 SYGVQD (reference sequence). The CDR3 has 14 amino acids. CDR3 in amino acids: CASSAGTGYSEQYF. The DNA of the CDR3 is TGCGCCAGCAGCGCCGGGACAGGGTATAGCGAGCAGTACTTC.

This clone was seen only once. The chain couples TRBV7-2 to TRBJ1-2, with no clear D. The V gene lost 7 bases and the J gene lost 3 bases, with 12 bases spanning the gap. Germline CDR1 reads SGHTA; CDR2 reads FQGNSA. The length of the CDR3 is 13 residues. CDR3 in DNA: TGTGCCAGCACCCTACAGAGAGACTATGGCTACACCTTC. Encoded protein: CASTLQRDYGYTF. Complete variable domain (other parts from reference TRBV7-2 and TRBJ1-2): GAGVSQSPSNKVTEKGKDVELRCDPISGHTALYWYRQSLGQGLEFLIYFQGNSAPDKSGLPSDRFSAERTGGSVSTLTIQRTQQEDSAVYLCASTLQRDYGYTFGSGTRLTVV.

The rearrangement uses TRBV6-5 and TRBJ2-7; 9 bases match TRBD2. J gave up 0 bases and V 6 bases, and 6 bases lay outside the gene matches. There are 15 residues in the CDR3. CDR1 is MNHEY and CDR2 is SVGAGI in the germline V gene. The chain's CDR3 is CASSPPTSGSYEQYF. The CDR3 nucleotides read TGTGCCAGCAGCCCCCCGACTAGCGGCTCCTACGAGCAGTACTTC.